Listed below are T cell receptor beta chains from one sample, sequenced in a study of cytomegalovirus exposure and HLA in healthy donors. The table came from immunoSEQ multiplex PCR; TCRdb's copy has only in-frame clones and leaves some out. The table has roughly 180,000 clones, 77% seen once; the top ten hold about 3.8%. The sample was PBMCs. The receptor set was obtained from a woman aged 60-75 years in good health and CMV-seropositive. Each CDR3 is given without its conserved first and last residue.

V gene,CDR3 protein
TRBV5-1,ASSVGAQGTDTQY
TRBV28,ASSLAGAPYEQY
TRBV5-1,ASSLSNGLAGVVEQY
TRBV5-1,ASSLAGSSGYT
TRBV18,ASSPRTSGGAYIDEQF
TRBV2,ASRRGYSSYEQY
TRBV27,ASSLATTHRIRTEAF
TRBV5-1,ASSLAAGGLNEQF
TRBV4-3,ASSQVQGHEQY
TRBV6-1,ASSVSLHSQY
TRBV9,ASSASIGRLNSPLH
TRBV5-1,ASSLRSGQGASGANVLT
TRBV6-6,ASIPHDQPPGEQY
TRBV28,ASCPWRGGWGYT
TRBV10-3,AISESSGRPTPSGANVLT
TRBV30,AWIGLAQETQY
TRBV19,ASSTRTGEGNQPQH
TRBV11-3,ASSPDSVRTDTQY
TRBV9,ASSVGRDDQPQH
TRBV19,ASSDRMNTEAF
TRBV28,ASSPGLGGVGGYT
TRBV5-1,ASSLVAGENYEQY
TRBV7-7,ASSLSSGGVGDTQY
TRBV7-9,ASSFYTTNEKLF
TRBV7-2,ASSLVGTGRTGELF
TRBV29-1,SVGGDRYSNQPQH
TRBV6-1,ASSSPSRGVRGYT
TRBV9,ASSVGRRQGTQY
TRBV15,ATSRRRSGTANQPQH
TRBV2,ASSGQRQETQY
TRBV27,ASSPFSGSYNEQF